These T cell receptor beta chains were read from a single sample in a study of T-cell reconstitution after alpha-beta-depleted transplantation in children. TCRdb processed the PCR reads anew with MiXCR; each CDR3 protein has one entry. The data contain about 400,000 distinct CDR3 sequences, about a fifth of them singletons. Sequenced here: PBMCs from the stem cell graft donor, sampled from the stem cell graft. The receptors here all came from a human donor who donated a stem cell graft to a child with acute myeloid leukemia. Both conserved end residues are part of each CDR3. A D gene is named only where the DNA matches it firmly. The size entry is marked missing in some rows and otherwise reads once, few, many or a size class.

len: 14; v_gene: TRBV7-6; j_gene: TRBJ2-7; abundance: few; d_gene: -; CDR3nt: TGTGCCAGCTCCCCCGGGAGTAGACTCTACGAGCAGTACTTC; CDR3aa: CASSPGSRLYEQYF
len: 14; v_gene: TRBV12-3/TRBV12-4; j_gene: TRBJ2-2; abundance: few; d_gene: -; CDR3nt: TGTGCCAGCATGAGGGTTTCGAACACCGGGGAGCTGTTTTTT; CDR3aa: CASMRVSNTGELFF
len: 13; v_gene: TRBV5-1; j_gene: TRBJ2-7; abundance: few; d_gene: -; CDR3nt: TGCGCCAGCAGCTTGACAGGGCCCCTCGAGCAGTACTTC; CDR3aa: CASSLTGPLEQYF
len: 13; v_gene: TRBV27; j_gene: TRBJ2-1; abundance: -; d_gene: -; CDR3nt: TGTGCCAGCAGTCCTTGGACCTACAATGAGCAGTTCTTC; CDR3aa: CASSPWTYNEQFF
len: 14; v_gene: TRBV25-1; j_gene: TRBJ2-2; abundance: few; d_gene: -; CDR3nt: TGTGCCAGCAGCTCGGGACACTACACCGGGGAGCTGTTTTTT; CDR3aa: CASSSGHYTGELFF
len: 15; v_gene: TRBV20-1; j_gene: TRBJ2-5; abundance: many; d_gene: -; CDR3nt: TGCAGTGCTAGAGATTGGAGGTCCGGTCAAGAGACCCAGTACTTC; CDR3aa: CSARDWRSGQETQYF
len: 14; v_gene: TRBV20-1; j_gene: TRBJ2-7; abundance: many; d_gene: -; CDR3nt: TGCAGTGCTCGAATAGGGACTTCCACCTACGAGCAGTACTTC; CDR3aa: CSARIGTSTYEQYF
len: 15; v_gene: TRBV11-2; j_gene: TRBJ1-1; abundance: few; d_gene: -; CDR3nt: TGTGCCAGCAGCTTAAGGCCGGGGGCGGACACTGAAGCTTTCTTT; CDR3aa: CASSLRPGADTEAFF
len: 13; v_gene: TRBV20-1; j_gene: TRBJ2-1; abundance: many; d_gene: -; CDR3nt: TGCAGTGCGTTCAGCGCAGCCTACAATGAGCAGTTCTTC; CDR3aa: CSAFSAAYNEQFF
len: 14; v_gene: TRBV20-1; j_gene: TRBJ2-7; abundance: many; d_gene: -; CDR3nt: TGCAGTGCTAGAGCAGGGGGACTCTCCTACGAGCAGTACTTC; CDR3aa: CSARAGGLSYEQYF
len: 17; v_gene: TRBV12-3/TRBV12-4; j_gene: TRBJ2-1; abundance: -; d_gene: -; CDR3nt: TGTGCCAGCAGTTTAGCTTTAGGTCAGAGCGGCGGTGGTGAGCAGTTCTTC; CDR3aa: CASSLALGQSGGGEQFF
len: 15; v_gene: TRBV4-2; j_gene: TRBJ1-1; abundance: -; d_gene: TRBD1; CDR3nt: TGTGCCAGCAGCCAGAAACCCGGGACAGATGCGTCGGCTTTCTTT; CDR3aa: CASSQKPGTDASAFF
len: 15; v_gene: TRBV11-3; j_gene: TRBJ2-7; abundance: few; d_gene: TRBD2; CDR3nt: TGTGCCAGCAGGCATAGCGGGAGAAGCTCCTACGAGCAGTACTTC; CDR3aa: CASRHSGRSSYEQYF
len: 14; v_gene: TRBV10-3; j_gene: TRBJ2-2; abundance: few; d_gene: TRBD2; CDR3nt: TGTGCCATCCAACTAGCGGCGAACACCGGGGAGCTGTTTTTT; CDR3aa: CAIQLAANTGELFF
len: 12; v_gene: TRBV29-1; j_gene: TRBJ1-5; abundance: -; d_gene: -; CDR3nt: TGCAGCGTTGTGGGGATTCTAGGGGCCCAGCATTTT; CDR3aa: CSVVGILGAQHF
len: 16; v_gene: TRBV6-1; j_gene: TRBJ2-1; abundance: many; d_gene: -; CDR3nt: TGTGCCAGCAGAGGGATGGGGGGAGAATCCTACAATGAGCAGTTCTTC; CDR3aa: CASRGMGGESYNEQFF
len: 19; v_gene: TRBV5-1; j_gene: TRBJ2-3; abundance: -; d_gene: -; CDR3nt: TGCGCCAGCAGCTCCCGCTTTCTTTCTCTAGCTGACTTCACAGATACGCAGTATTTT; CDR3aa: CASSSRFLSLADFTDTQYF
len: 18; v_gene: TRBV4-3; j_gene: TRBJ2-7; abundance: few; d_gene: TRBD2; CDR3nt: TGCGCCAGCAGCCAAGATCCTCTAACTAGCGGGAGGTCCTACGAGCAGTACTTC; CDR3aa: CASSQDPLTSGRSYEQYF
len: 17; v_gene: TRBV13; j_gene: TRBJ2-7; abundance: -; d_gene: -; CDR3nt: TGTGCCAGCAGCTTAGGGGGGGGGGCGGACCTTACCTACGAGCAGTACTTC; CDR3aa: CASSLGGGADLTYEQYF
len: 15; v_gene: TRBV20-1; j_gene: TRBJ2-5; abundance: few; d_gene: -; CDR3nt: TGCAGTGCTAGAGGCAGTTTGCCCACACAAGAGACCCAGTACTTC; CDR3aa: CSARGSLPTQETQYF
len: 13; v_gene: TRBV28; j_gene: TRBJ2-1; abundance: -; d_gene: -; CDR3nt: TGTGCCAGCCGCCCGACCGAGAACAATGAGCAGTTCTTC; CDR3aa: CASRPTENNEQFF
len: 13; v_gene: TRBV12-3/TRBV12-4; j_gene: TRBJ1-2; abundance: many; d_gene: -; CDR3nt: TGTGCCAGCAGTTTACGGGTGGGCTATGGCTACACCTTC; CDR3aa: CASSLRVGYGYTF
len: 11; v_gene: TRBV29-1; j_gene: TRBJ2-7; abundance: few; d_gene: -; CDR3nt: TGCAGCGTTGTTTTCGGTTCCGAGCAGTACTTC; CDR3aa: CSVVFGSEQYF
len: 16; v_gene: TRBV12-3/TRBV12-4; j_gene: TRBJ2-5; abundance: -; d_gene: -; CDR3nt: TGTGCCAGCAGTTTCGGCGGCGGGTTAGCAACGATGACCCAGTACTTC; CDR3aa: CASSFGGGLATMTQYF
len: 15; v_gene: TRBV15; j_gene: TRBJ2-1; abundance: few; d_gene: -; CDR3nt: TGTGCCACCAGCAGAACGACTACCACCTACAATGAGCAGTTCTTC; CDR3aa: CATSRTTTTYNEQFF